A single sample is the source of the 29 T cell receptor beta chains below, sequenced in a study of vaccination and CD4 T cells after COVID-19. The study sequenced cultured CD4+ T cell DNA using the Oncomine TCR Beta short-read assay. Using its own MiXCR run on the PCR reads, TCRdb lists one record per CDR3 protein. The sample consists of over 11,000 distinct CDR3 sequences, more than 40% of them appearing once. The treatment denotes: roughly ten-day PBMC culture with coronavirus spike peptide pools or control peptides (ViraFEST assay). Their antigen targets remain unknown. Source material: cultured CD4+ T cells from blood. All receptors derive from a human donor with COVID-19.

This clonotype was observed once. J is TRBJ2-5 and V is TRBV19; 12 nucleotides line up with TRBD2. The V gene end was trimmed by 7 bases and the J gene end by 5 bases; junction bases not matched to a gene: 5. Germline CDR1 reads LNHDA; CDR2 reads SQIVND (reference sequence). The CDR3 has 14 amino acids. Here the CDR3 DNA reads TGTGCCAGTACTAGCGGGGGGGCCCGGGAGACCCAGTACTTC. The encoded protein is CASTSGGARETQYF.

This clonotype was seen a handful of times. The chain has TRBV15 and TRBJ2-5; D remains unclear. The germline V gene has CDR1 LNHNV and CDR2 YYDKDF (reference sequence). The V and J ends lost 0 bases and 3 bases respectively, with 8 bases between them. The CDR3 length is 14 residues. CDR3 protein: CATSRDGLKETQYF. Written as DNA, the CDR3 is TGTGCCACCAGCAGAGATGGTCTCAAAGAGACCCAGTACTTC.

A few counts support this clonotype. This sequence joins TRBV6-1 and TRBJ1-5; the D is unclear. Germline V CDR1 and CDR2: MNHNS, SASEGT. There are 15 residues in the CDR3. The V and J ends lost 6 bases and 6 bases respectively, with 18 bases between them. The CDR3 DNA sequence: TGTGCCAGCAGACCACCCGGCGGTTCTTTTCAGCCCCAGCATTTT. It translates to CASRPPGGSFQPQHF.

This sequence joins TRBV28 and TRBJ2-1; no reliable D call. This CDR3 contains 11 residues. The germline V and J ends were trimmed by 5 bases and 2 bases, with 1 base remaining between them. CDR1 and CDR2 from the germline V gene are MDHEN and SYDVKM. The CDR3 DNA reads TGTGCCAGCAGTACCTACAATGAGCAGTTCTTC. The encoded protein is CASSTYNEQFF.

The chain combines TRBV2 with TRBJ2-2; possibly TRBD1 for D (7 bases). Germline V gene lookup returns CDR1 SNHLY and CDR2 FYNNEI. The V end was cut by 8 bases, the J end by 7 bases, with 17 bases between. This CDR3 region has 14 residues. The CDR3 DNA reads TGTGCCAGCTATGACAGGGAGGCCAACGGGGAGCTGTTTTTT. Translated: CASYDREANGELFF.

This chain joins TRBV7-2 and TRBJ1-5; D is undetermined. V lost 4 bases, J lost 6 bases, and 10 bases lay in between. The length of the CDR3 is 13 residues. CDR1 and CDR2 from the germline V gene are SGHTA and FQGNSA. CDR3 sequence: CASSWVEAQPQHF. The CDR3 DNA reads TGTGCCAGCAGCTGGGTGGAGGCTCAGCCCCAGCATTTT.

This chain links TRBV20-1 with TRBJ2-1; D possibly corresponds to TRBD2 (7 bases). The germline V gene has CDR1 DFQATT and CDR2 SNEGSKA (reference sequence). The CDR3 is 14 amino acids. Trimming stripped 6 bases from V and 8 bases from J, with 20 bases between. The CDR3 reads CSALTGGQNDEQFF. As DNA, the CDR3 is TGCAGTGCCTTAACCGGGGGGCAAAACGATGAGCAGTTCTTC.

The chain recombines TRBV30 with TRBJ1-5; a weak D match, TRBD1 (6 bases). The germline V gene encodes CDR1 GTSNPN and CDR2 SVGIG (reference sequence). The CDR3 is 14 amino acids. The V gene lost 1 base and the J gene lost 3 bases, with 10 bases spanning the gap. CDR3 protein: CAWSGGHSNQPQHF. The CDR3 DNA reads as TGTGCCTGGAGTGGGGGACACTCCAATCAGCCCCAGCATTTT.

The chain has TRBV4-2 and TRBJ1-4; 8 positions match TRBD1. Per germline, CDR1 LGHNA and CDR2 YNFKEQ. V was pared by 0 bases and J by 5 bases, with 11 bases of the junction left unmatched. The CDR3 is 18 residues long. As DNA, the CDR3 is TGTGCCAGCAGCCAAGACGTTACCCCCGGGACAGGCAATGAAAAACTGTTTTTT. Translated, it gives CASSQDVTPGTGNEKLFF.

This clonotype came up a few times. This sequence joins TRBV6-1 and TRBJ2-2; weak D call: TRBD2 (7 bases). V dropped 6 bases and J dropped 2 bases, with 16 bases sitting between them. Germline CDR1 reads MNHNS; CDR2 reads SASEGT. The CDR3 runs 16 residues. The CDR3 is CASSPEGGINTGELFF. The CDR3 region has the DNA TGTGCCAGCAGCCCGGAGGGGGGGATAAACACCGGGGAGCTGTTTTTT.

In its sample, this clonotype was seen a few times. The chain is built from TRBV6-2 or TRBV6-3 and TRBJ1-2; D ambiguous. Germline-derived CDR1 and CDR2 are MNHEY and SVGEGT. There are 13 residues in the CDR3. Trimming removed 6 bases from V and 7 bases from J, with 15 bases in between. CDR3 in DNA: TGTGCCAGCAGACTGGGTGGTGGGCCTGGCTACACCTTC. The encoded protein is CASRLGGGPGYTF.

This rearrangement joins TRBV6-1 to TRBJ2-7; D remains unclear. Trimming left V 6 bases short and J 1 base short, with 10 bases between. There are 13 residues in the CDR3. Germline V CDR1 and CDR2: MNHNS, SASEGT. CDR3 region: CASSQATSYEQYF. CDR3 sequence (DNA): TGTGCCAGCAGCCAGGCTACGTCCTACGAGCAGTACTTC.

The CDR3 loop reads CASSFGAGGPPYNEQFF. The CDR3 DNA sequence: TGTGCCAGCAGTTTTGGAGCGGGGGGGCCGCCCTACAATGAGCAGTTCTTC. The gene calls are TRBV27 and TRBJ2-1; 10 positions match TRBD2. J lost 2 bases, V lost 3 bases, and 7 bases had no gene match. Germline V CDR1 and CDR2: MNHEY, SMNVEV (reference sequence). The CDR3 has 17 amino acids.

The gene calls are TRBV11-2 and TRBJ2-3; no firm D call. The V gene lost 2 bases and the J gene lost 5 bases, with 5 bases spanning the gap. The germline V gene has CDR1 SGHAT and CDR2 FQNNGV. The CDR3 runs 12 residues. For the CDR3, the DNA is TGTGCCAGCAGCTTATGGGGAGATACGCAGTATTTT. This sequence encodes CASSLWGDTQYF.

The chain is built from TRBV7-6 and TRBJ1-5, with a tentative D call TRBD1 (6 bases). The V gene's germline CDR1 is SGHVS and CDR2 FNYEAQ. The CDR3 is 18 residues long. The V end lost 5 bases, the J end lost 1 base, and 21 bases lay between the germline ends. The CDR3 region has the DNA TGTGCCAGCAGCCCCCTAGGTGCGTGGGGGGCCAGCAATCAGCCCCAGCATTTT. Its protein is CASSPLGAWGASNQPQHF.

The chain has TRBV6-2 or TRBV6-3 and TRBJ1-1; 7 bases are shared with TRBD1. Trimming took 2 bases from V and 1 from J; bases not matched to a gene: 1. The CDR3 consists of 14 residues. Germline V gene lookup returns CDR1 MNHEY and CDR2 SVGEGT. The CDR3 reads CASSYQGGNTEAFF. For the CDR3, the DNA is TGTGCCAGCAGTTACCAGGGGGGGAACACTGAAGCTTTCTTT.

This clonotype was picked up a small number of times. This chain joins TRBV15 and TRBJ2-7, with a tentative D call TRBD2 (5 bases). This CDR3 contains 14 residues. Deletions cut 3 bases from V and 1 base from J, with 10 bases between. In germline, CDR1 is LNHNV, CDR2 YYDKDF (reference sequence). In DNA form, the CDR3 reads TGTGCCACCAGCAGTCGTACGGGATCCTACGAGCAGTACTTC. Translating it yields CATSSRTGSYEQYF.

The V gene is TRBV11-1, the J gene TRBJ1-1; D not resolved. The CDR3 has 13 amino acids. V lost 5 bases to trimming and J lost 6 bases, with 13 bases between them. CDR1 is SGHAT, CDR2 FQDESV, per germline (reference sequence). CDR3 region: CASSQVGMAEAFF. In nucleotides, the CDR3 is TGTGCCAGCAGCCAGGTTGGTATGGCTGAAGCTTTCTTT.

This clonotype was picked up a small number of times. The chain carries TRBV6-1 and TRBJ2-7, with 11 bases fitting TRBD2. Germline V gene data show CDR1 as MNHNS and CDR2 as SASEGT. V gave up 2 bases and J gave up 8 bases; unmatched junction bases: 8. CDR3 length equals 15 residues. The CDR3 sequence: CASSELTSGGGKQYF. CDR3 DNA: TGTGCCAGCAGTGAACTTACTAGCGGGGGCGGAAAGCAGTACTTC.

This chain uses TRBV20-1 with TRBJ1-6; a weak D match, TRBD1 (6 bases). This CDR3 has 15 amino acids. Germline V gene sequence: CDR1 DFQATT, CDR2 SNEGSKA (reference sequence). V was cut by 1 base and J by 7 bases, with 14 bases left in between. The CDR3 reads CSARAGAGTNSPLHF. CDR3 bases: TGCAGTGCTAGAGCGGGGGCAGGCACAAATTCACCCCTCCACTTT.

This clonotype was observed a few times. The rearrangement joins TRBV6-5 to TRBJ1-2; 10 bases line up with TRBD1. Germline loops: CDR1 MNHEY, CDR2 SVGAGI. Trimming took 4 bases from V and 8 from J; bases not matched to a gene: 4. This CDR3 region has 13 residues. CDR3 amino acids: CASSSDRGLGYTF. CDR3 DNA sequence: TGTGCCAGCAGTTCCGACAGGGGGCTCGGCTACACCTTC.

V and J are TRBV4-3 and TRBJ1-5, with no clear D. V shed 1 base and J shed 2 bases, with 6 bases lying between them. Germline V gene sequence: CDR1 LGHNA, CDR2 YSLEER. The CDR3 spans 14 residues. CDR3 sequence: CASSQAGGNQPQHF. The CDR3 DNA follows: TGCGCCAGCAGCCAAGCTGGGGGCAATCAGCCCCAGCATTTT.

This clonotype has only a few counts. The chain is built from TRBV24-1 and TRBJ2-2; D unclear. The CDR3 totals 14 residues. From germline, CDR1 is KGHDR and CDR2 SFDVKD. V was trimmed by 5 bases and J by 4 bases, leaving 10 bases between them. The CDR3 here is CATSGSAGTGELFF. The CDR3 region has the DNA TGTGCCACCAGTGGGTCGGCCGGCACCGGGGAGCTGTTTTTT.

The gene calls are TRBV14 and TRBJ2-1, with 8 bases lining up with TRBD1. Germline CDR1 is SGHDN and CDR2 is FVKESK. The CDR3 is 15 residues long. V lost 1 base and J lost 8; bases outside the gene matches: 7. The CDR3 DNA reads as TGTGCCAGCAGCCAAGTCACAGGGGGTACGGATGAGCAGTTCTTC. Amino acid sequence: CASSQVTGGTDEQFF.

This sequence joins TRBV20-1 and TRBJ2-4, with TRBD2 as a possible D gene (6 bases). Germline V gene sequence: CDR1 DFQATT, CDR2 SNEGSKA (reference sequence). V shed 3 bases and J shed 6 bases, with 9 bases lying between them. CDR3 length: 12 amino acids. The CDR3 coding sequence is TGCAGTGCTAGGGAGGGTACAAACATTCAGTACTTC. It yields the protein CSAREGTNIQYF.

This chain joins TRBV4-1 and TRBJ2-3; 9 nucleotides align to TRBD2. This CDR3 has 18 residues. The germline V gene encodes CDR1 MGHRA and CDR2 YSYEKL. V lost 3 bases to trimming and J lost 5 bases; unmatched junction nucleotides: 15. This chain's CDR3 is CASSHSLSAGGPGDTQYF. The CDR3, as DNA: TGCGCCAGCAGCCACTCCCTGTCCGCGGGGGGGCCGGGAGATACGCAGTATTTT.

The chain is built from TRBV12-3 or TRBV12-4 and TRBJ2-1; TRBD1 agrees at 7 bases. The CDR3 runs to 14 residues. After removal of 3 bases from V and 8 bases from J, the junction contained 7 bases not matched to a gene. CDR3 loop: CASSLTGLGHEQFF. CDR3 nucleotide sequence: TGTGCCAGCAGTTTGACAGGGCTTGGACATGAGCAGTTCTTC.

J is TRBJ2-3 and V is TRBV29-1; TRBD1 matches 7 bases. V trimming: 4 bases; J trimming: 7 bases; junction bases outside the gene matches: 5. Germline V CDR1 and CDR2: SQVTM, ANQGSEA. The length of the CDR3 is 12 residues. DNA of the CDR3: TGCAGCGTTGTAGGGGGCCCGAATACGCAGTATTTT. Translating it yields CSVVGGPNTQYF.

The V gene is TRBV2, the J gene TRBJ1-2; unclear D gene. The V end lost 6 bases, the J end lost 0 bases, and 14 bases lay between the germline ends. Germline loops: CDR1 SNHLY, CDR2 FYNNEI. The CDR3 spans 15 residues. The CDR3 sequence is CASREETLANYGYTF. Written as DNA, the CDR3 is TGTGCCAGCAGAGAGGAGACACTTGCTAACTATGGCTACACCTTC.